This section outlines one T cell receptor (beta chain) sequence together with its context. Germline CDR1 SGHNT, CDR2 YYREEE (reference sequence). The CDR3 totals 15 residues. Trimming shortened V by 0 bases and J by 5 bases, and 11 bases separated the two germline ends. This sample is drawn from a study of cytomegalovirus exposure and HLA in healthy donors. 13 Jbeta primers and 60 Vbeta primers were used for the PCR. TCRdb's copy holds only in-frame clones and misses some; the assay was immunoSEQ multiplex PCR. The table has 100,000 or so clones, under 80% seen once. This sequence joins TRBV5-4 and TRBJ2-2; D is unclear. The TCR originated in a woman aged 35 to 49 in good health and CMV-seropositive. The source material was PBMCs. CDR3 protein: CASSLAVYTTGELFF. In DNA, the CDR3 is TGTGCCAGCAGCTTGGCCGTATATACTACCGGGGAGCTGTTTTTT.